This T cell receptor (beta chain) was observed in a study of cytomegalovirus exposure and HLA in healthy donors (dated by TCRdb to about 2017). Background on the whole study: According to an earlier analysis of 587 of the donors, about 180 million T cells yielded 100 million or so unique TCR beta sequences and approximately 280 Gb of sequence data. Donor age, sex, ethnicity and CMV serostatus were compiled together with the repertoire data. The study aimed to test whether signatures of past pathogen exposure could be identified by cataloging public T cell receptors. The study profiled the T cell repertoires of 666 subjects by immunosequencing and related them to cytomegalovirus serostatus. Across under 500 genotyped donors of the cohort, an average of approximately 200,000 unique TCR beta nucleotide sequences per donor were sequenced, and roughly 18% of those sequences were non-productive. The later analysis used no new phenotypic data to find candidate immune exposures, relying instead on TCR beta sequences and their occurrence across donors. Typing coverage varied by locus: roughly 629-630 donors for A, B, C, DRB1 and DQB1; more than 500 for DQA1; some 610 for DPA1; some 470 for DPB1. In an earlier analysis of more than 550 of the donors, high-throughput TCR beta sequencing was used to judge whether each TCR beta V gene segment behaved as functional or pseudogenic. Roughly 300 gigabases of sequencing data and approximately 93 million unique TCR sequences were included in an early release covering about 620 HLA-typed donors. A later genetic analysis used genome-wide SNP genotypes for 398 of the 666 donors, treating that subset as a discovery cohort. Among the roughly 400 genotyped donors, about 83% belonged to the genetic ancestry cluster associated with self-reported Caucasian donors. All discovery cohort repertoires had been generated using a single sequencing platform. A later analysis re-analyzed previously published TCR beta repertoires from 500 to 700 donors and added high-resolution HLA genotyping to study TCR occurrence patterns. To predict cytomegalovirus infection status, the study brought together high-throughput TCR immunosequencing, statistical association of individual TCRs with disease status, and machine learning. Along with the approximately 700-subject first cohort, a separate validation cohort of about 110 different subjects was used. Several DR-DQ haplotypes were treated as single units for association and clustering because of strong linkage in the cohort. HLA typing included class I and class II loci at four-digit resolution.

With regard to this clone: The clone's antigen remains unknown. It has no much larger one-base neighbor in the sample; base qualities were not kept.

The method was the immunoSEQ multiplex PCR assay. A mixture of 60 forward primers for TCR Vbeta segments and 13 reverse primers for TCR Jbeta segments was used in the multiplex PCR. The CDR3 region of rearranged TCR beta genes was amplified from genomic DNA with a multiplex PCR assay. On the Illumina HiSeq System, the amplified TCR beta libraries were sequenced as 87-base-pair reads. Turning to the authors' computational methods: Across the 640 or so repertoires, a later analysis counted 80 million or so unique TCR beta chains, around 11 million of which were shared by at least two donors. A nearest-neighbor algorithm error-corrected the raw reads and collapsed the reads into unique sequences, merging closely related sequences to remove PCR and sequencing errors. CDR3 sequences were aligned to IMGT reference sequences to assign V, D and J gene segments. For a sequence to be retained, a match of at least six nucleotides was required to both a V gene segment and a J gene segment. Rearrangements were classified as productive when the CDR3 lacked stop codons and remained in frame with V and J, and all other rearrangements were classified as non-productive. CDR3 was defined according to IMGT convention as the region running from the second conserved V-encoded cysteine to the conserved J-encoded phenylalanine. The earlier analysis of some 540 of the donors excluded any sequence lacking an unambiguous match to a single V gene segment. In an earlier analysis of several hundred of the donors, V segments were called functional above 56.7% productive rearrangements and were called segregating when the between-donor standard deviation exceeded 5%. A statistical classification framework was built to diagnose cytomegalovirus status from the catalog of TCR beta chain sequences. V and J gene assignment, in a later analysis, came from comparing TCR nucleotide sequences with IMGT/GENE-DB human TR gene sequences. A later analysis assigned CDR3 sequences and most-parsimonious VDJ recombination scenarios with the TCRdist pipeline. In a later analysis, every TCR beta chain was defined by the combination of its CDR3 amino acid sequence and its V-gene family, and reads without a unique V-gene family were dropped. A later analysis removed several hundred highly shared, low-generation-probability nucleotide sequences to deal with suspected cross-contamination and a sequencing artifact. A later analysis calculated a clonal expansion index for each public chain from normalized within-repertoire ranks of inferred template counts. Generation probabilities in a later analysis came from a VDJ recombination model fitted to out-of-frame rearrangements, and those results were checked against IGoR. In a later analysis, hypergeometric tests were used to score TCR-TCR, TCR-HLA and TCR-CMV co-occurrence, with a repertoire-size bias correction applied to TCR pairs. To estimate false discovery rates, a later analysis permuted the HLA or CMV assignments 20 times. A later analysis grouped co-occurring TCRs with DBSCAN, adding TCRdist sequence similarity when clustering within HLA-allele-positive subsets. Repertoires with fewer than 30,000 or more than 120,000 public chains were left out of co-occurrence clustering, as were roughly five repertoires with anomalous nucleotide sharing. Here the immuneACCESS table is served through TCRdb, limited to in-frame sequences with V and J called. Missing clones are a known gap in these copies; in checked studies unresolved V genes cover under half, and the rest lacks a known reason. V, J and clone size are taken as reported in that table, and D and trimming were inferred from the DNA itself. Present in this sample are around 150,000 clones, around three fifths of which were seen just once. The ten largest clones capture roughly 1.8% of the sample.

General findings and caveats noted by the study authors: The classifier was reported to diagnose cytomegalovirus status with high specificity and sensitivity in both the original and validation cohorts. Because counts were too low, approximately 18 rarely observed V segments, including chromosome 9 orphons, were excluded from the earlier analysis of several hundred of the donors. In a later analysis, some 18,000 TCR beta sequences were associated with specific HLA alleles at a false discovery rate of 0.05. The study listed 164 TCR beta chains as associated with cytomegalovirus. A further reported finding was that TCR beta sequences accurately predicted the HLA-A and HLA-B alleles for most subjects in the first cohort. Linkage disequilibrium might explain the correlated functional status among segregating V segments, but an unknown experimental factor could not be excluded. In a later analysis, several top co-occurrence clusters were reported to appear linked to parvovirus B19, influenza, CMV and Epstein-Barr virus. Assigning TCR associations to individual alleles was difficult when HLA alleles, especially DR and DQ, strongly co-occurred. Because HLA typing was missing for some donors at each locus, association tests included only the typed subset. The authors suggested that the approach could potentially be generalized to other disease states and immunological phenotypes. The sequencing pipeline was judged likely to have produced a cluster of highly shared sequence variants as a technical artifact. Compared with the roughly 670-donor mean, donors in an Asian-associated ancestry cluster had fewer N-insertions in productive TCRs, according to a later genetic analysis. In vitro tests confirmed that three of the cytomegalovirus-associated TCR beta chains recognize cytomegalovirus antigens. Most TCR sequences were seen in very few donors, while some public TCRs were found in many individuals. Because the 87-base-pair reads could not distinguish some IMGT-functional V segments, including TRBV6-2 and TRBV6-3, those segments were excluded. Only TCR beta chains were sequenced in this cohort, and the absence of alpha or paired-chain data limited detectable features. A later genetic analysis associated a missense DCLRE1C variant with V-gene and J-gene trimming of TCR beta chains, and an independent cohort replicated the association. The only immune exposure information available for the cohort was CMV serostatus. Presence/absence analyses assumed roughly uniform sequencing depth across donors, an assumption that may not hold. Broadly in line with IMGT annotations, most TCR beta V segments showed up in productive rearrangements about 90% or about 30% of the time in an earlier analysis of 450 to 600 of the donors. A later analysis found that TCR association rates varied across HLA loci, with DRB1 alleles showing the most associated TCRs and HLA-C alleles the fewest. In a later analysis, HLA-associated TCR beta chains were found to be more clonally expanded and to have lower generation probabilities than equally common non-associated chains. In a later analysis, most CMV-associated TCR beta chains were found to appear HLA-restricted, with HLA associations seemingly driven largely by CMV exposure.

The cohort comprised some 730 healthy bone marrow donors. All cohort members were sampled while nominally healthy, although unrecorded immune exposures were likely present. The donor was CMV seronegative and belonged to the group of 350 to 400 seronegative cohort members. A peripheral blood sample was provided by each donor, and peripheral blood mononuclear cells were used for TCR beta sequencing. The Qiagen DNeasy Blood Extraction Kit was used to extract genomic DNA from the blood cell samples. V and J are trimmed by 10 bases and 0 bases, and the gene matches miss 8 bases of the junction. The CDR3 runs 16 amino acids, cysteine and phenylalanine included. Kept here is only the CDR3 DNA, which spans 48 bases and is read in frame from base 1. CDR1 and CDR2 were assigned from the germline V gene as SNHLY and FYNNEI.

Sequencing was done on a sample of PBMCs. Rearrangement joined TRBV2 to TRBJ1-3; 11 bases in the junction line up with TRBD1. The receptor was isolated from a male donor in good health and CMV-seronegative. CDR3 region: CATPQGQGDSGNTIYF. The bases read TGTGCCACTCCCCAGGGACAGGGGGACTCTGGAAACACCATATATTTT.